A single sample is the source of the 22 T cell receptor beta chains below, sequenced in a study of control samples from healthy donors and cancer patients. Sequenced by immunoSEQ multiplex PCR; TCRdb stores in-frame clones only, minus some. The sample contains roughly 120,000 clones, approximately 88% of which appear only once. Source material: blood. These receptors all stem from a man aged 35 to 55 in good health.

This chain links TRBV10-1 with TRBJ2-7; the D is unclear. Germline V gene sequence: CDR1 WNHNN, CDR2 SYGVQD (reference sequence). The CDR3 has 12 amino acids. Trimming took off 8 bases at V and 4 bases at J, with 12 bases between the two ends. CDR3: CASSPGGYEQYF. CDR3 sequence (DNA): TGCGCCAGCTCCCCGGGTGGTTACGAGCAGTACTTC.

The J gene is TRBJ1-2, the V gene TRBV7-2; no reliable D call. Trimming cost V 1 base and J 2 bases, with 5 bases left between them. The CDR3 totals 13 residues. In germline, CDR1 is SGHTA, CDR2 FQGNSA. In DNA, the CDR3 is TGTGCCAGCAGCTTAGGGAGAAACTATGGCTACACCTTC. Amino acids: CASSLGRNYGYTF.

CDR3 protein: CASSYGQGMGYTF. CDR3 nucleotide sequence: TGTGCCAGCAGTTATGGGCAGGGCATGGGCTACACCTTC. The gene calls are TRBV6-5 and TRBJ1-2; TRBD1 is a possible D gene (5 bases). Trimming removed 3 bases at V and 8 bases at J, with 13 bases between. Germline values: CDR1 MNHEY, CDR2 SVGAGI. CDR3 length: 13 amino acids.

V is TRBV15 and J is TRBJ2-7, with D tentatively TRBD1 (5 bases). This CDR3 has 16 amino acids. Trimming took 3 bases from V and 4 from J, leaving 19 bases between them. Germline lookup yields CDR1 LNHNV and CDR2 YYDKDF (reference sequence). CDR3 bases: TGTGCCACCAGCAGCCGCCGTGGGGCAGGGTCGTACGAGCAGTACTTC. Encoded protein: CATSSRRGAGSYEQYF.

V is TRBV6-5 and J is TRBJ2-1, with D possibly called TRBD1 or TRBD2 (6 bases each). The length of the CDR3 is 14 residues. V lost 10 bases and J lost 2, with 15 bases in between. Per the germline V gene, CDR1 is MNHEY and CDR2 is SVGAGI. The CDR3 DNA follows: TGTGCCACCTCGGAGAGGGGGGCCTACAATGAGCAGTTCTTC. Translated, it gives CATSERGAYNEQFF.

This chain uses TRBV30 with TRBJ1-5; 11 bases map to TRBD1. This CDR3 contains 15 residues. Per the germline V gene, CDR1 is GTSNPN and CDR2 is SVGIG (reference sequence). After removal of 2 bases from V and 4 bases from J, the junction contained 4 bases not matched to a gene. The CDR3 spells CAWSSGQGANQPQHF. CDR3 nucleotide sequence: TGTGCCTGGAGTAGCGGACAGGGGGCAAATCAGCCCCAGCATTTT.

CDR3 DNA sequence: TGCGCCAGCAGCTTGGTACCAGGGACTGAAGCTTTCTTT. This gives the protein CASSLVPGTEAFF. The chain employs TRBV5-1 and TRBJ1-1; perhaps TRBD1 as D (5 bases). CDR3 size: 13 residues. Per germline, CDR1 SGHRS and CDR2 YFSETQ. The V gene lost 0 bases and the J gene lost 5 bases, with 8 bases spanning the gap. Full variable domain (rest looked up from reference TRBV5-1 and TRBJ1-1): KAGVTQTPRYLIKTRGQQVTLSCSPISGHRSVSWYQQTPGQGLQFLFEYFSETQRNKGNFPGRFSGRQFSNSRSEMNVSTLELGDSALYLCASSLVPGTEAFFGQGTRLTVV.

Written as DNA, the CDR3 is TGTGCCAGCAGTAGGAAGAGGGGGAAACTGTTTTTT. Its protein product is CASSRKRGKLFF. The J gene is TRBJ1-4, the V gene TRBV7-9; possible D gene TRBD1, 6 bases. Deletions cut 6 bases from V and 11 bases from J, with 13 bases between. The CDR3 runs 12 residues. Germline CDR1 SEHNR, CDR2 FQNEAQ (reference sequence). The full variable domain, its missing parts supplied by reference TRBV7-9 and TRBJ1-4, is DTGVSQNPRHKITKRGQNVTFRCDPISEHNRLYWYRQTLGQGPEFLTYFQNEAQLEKSRLLSDRFSAERPKGSFSTLEIQRTEQGDSAMYLCASSRKRGKLFFGSGTQLSVL.

V usage is TRBV6-6 and J usage is TRBJ2-3, with D possibly matching TRBD1 (5 bases). Germline V gene lookup returns CDR1 MNHNY and CDR2 SVGAGI (reference sequence). This CDR3 region has 16 residues. The germline V and J ends were trimmed by 2 bases and 5 bases, with 17 bases remaining between them. The CDR3 DNA reads as TGTGCCAGCAGTTACAGGGTTCAGGGTTATAGAGATACGCAGTATTTT. It specifies CASSYRVQGYRDTQYF.

This rearrangement joins TRBV13 to TRBJ1-6; 9 nucleotides match TRBD1. V shed 6 bases, J shed 10 bases, and the junction held 7 bases outside the gene matches. Germline V gene data show CDR1 as PRHDT and CDR2 as FYEKMQ (reference sequence). This CDR3 comprises 14 residues. CDR3 in amino acids: CASSRGTGKSPLHF. The CDR3 bases are TGTGCCAGCAGTCGCGGGACAGGGAAATCACCCCTCCACTTT.

As for this clone: Its ends do not fully match the called genes, so a read error is possible. Other DNA sequences in this specimen translate into the identical CDR3. The chain couples TRBV2 to TRBJ2-2; D is undetermined. CDR1 SNHLY and CDR2 FYNNEI come from the germline V gene. CDR3 length equals 15 residues. The CDR3 spells CASSASTTNTGELFF. Here the CDR3 DNA reads TGTGCCAGCAGTGCCTCGACAACGAACACTGGGGAGCTGTTTTTT.

Regarding this clone: A junction end diverges from the germline sequence, so it may reflect a read error. The gene calls are TRBV7-9 and TRBJ2-3; TRBD2 agrees at 8 bases. Germline V gene sequence: CDR1 SEHNR, CDR2 FQNEAQ (reference sequence). The CDR3 runs 15 residues. In DNA, the CDR3 is TGCGCCAGCAGCTTAATAGCGGGGTACACAGATACGCAGTATTTT. This translates into CASSLIAGYTDTQYF.

This clone was seen more than once but under ten times. The rearrangement uses TRBV3-1 (or the pseudogene TRBV3-2) and TRBJ1-3; D gene unclear. V shed 4 bases and J shed 2 bases, with 9 bases lying between them. The germline gives CDR1 LGHDT, CDR2 YNNKEL (reference sequence). The CDR3 extends over 14 amino acids. For the CDR3, the DNA is TGTGCCAGCAGCCCTGATCCCACTGGAAACACCATATATTTT. Amino acid sequence: CASSPDPTGNTIYF.

V is TRBV24-1 and J is TRBJ2-1; 13 nucleotides align to TRBD2. This CDR3 is 21 amino acids long. Germline V gene data show CDR1 as KGHDR and CDR2 as SFDVKD. V was clipped by 4 bases and J by 0 bases; unmatched bases: 14. CDR3 sequence: CATSDFPKTSGGRRSYNEQFF. CDR3 in DNA: TGTGCCACCAGTGACTTTCCGAAGACTAGCGGGGGGCGACGCTCCTACAATGAGCAGTTCTTC.

The V call is TRBV25-1, the J call TRBJ2-4, with no clear D. Germline V CDR1 and CDR2: MGHDK, SYGVNS. Trimming pared 4 bases from V and 0 bases from J, leaving 7 bases between. There are 14 residues in the CDR3. The CDR3 DNA is TGTGCCAGCAGTGTACCTCTAGCCAAAAACATTCAGTACTTC. Translation: CASSVPLAKNIQYF.

The rearrangement joins TRBV7-9 to TRBJ2-1; TRBD1 aligns across 7 bases. The J segment lost 2 bases and the V segment lost 2 bases, leaving 3 bases of the junction unmatched. Per germline, CDR1 SEHNR and CDR2 FQNEAQ (reference sequence). This CDR3 comprises 15 residues. CDR3: CASSLRQGAYNEQFF. The CDR3 region has the DNA TGTGCCAGCAGCTTAAGGCAGGGGGCCTACAATGAGCAGTTCTTC.

The chain uses TRBV10-3 and TRBJ1-2; D is uncertain. The CDR3 runs 15 residues. The germline gives CDR1 ENHRY, CDR2 SYGVKD. V shed 3 bases and J shed 0 bases, with 11 bases lying between them. The CDR3 loop is CAISDRPGANYGYTF. CDR3 in DNA: TGTGCCATCAGTGACCGGCCAGGAGCTAACTATGGCTACACCTTC.

CDR3 residues: CASRRTGSGETQYF. The CDR3 nucleotides are TGTGCCAGCAGGCGGACAGGATCGGGAGAGACCCAGTACTTC. This sequence joins TRBV2 and TRBJ2-5; 7 nucleotides agree with TRBD1. In germline, CDR1 is SNHLY, CDR2 FYNNEI. Trimming removed 6 bases from V and 4 bases from J; junction bases left unmatched: 8. The length of the CDR3 is 14 residues.

This clone was recorded once. The chain employs TRBV7-2 and TRBJ1-2; 9 bases match TRBD1. Germline assignment: CDR1 SGHTA and CDR2 FQGNSA. Trimming took 5 bases from V and 8 from J; bases not matched to a gene: 12. The CDR3 contains 15 residues. The CDR3 DNA sequence: TGTGCCAGCAGCGCCCAGACACAGGGGGCGGAAGGCTACACCTTC. Encoded protein: CASSAQTQGAEGYTF.

This chain connects TRBV7-4 to TRBJ2-7; D remains ambiguous. The V end was cut by 2 bases, the J end by 2 bases, with 10 bases between. From germline, CDR1 is SGHVT and CDR2 SQSDAQ. This CDR3 spans 14 amino acids. CDR3 DNA sequence: TGTGCCAGCAGCTTAAAATCGGTTACCTACGAGCAGTACTTC. Amino acids: CASSLKSVTYEQYF. The full variable domain, rest sourced from reference TRBV7-4 and TRBJ2-7, is GAGVSQSPRYKVAKRGRDVALRCDSISGHVTLYWYRQTLGQGSEVLTYSQSDAQRDKSGRPSGRFSAERPERSVSTLKIQRTEQGDSAVYLCASSLKSVTYEQYFGPGTRLTVT.

The V call is TRBV11-3, the J call TRBJ2-7, with D maybe TRBD1 (5 bases). V gave up 1 base and J gave up 5 bases, with 18 bases separating them. This CDR3 is built from 16 residues. Germline lookup yields CDR1 SGHNT and CDR2 YENEEA. The CDR3 sequence is CASSLASVTVPNEQYF. Here the CDR3 DNA reads TGTGCCAGCAGCTTAGCCTCAGTGACAGTCCCCAACGAGCAGTACTTC.

The chain joins TRBV6-4 to TRBJ2-3; 12 bases align to TRBD2. The CDR3 runs to 17 residues. J gave up 3 bases and V 0 bases, and 4 bases lay outside the gene matches. The germline CDR1 and CDR2 sequences are MRHNA and SNTAGT. CDR3 amino acids: CASSDSTSGGGTDTQYF. The CDR3 region has the DNA TGTGCCAGCAGTGACTCGACTAGCGGGGGCGGGACAGATACGCAGTATTTT.